This T cell receptor beta chain emerged from a study of OX40 agonist ivuxolimab in advanced cancers. Study context: Ivuxolimab, an antibody that agonizes OX40 (CD134), was administered to the patients. Every 2 weeks, patients got intravenous ivuxolimab at one of six dose levels (0.01-10 mg/kg).

With baseline, cycle 4 day 1, and cycle 7 day 1 as timepoints, blood was sampled. This CDR3 is built from 15 residues. Sequencing was performed with immunoSEQ multiplex PCR; in TCRdb, only in-frame clones are kept and a portion is missing. The repertoire consists of roughly 49,000 clones, with about 88% occurring once and the leading ten covering 1.5% to 2%. The receptor's source is an adult with an advanced solid tumor such as melanoma, head and neck, liver or kidney cancer. This specimen consisted of CD4+ or CD8+ T cells sorted from blood, obtained in a trial of the OX40 agonist ivuxolimab. The rearrangement joins TRBV21-1 to TRBJ2-7; TRBD2, as called in the table, went unchecked against the DNA. TRBV21-1 is classified as a pseudogene. The CDR3 reads CAIEPRTSGYYEQYF. The CDR3 nucleotides read TGTGCCATCGAGCCTAGGACTAGCGGATACTACGAGCAGTACTTC.